This passage covers 28 T cell receptor beta chains from one sample sequenced in a study of cytomegalovirus exposure and HLA in healthy donors. It was with 60 Vbeta and 13 Jbeta primers that the PCR ran. Assay used: immunoSEQ multiplex PCR; TCRdb lists only in-frame clones, some missing. The sample yields more than 150,000 clones, about 80% seen once. Sample: PBMCs. The origin of the receptors is a woman between 50 and 59 years old in good health and CMV-seropositive.

V and J are TRBV2 and TRBJ2-1; 9 bases are a match to TRBD1. The CDR3 spans 15 residues. Germline V gene data show CDR1 as SNHLY and CDR2 as FYNNEI. V dropped 5 bases and J dropped 5; count of bases not matched to a gene: 7. The CDR3 DNA reads TGTGCCAGCAGTTCAAGCGGGACAGGGAACAATGAGCAGTTCTTC. This codes for CASSSSGTGNNEQFF.

The chain uses TRBV15 and TRBJ1-6, with a tentative D call TRBD1 (5 bases). This CDR3 is 16 amino acids long. Germline loops: CDR1 LNHNV, CDR2 YYDKDF (reference sequence). V gave up 5 bases and J gave up 9 bases, with 20 bases separating them. This CDR3 reads CATSLSDTVSGSPLHF. DNA of the CDR3: TGTGCCACCAGCCTTTCGGACACTGTAAGTGGTTCACCCCTCCACTTT.

This chain links TRBV20-1 with TRBJ1-2; tentatively, D is TRBD1 (5 bases). Germline V gives CDR1 DFQATT, CDR2 SNEGSKA (reference sequence). The CDR3 loop spans 10 amino acids. Trimming took off 5 bases at V and 7 bases at J, with 8 bases between the two ends. CDR3 sequence (DNA): TGCAGTGCTTGGCAGGGTGGCTACACCTTC. Translated, it gives CSAWQGGYTF.

V is TRBV20-1 and J is TRBJ2-3; D uncertain. V lost 6 bases and J 3 bases, leaving 4 bases between the germline ends. From germline, CDR1 is DFQATT and CDR2 SNEGSKA (reference sequence). The CDR3 has 10 residues. The CDR3 spells CSATTDTQYF. CDR3 sequence (DNA): TGCAGTGCCACTACAGATACGCAGTATTTT.

The chain recombines TRBV29-1 with TRBJ2-6, with D possibly matching TRBD2 (6 bases). This CDR3 has 13 amino acids. With 4 bases removed from V and 3 bases from J, the gap between germline ends came to 7 bases. Per the germline V gene, CDR1 is SQVTM and CDR2 is ANQGSEA. The CDR3 sequence is CSVAEGGANVLTF. The CDR3 bases are TGCAGCGTTGCGGAGGGTGGGGCCAACGTCCTGACTTTC.

V is TRBV7-3 and J is TRBJ2-1; D ambiguous. Trimming cost V 4 bases and J 0 bases, with 10 bases left between them. The germline V gene has CDR1 SGHTA and CDR2 FQGTGA. The CDR3 runs 15 residues. The CDR3 here is CASSSRNSSYNEQFF. The DNA for the CDR3 is TGTGCCAGCAGCTCAAGAAATAGCTCCTACAATGAGCAGTTCTTC.

The rearrangement links TRBV27 to TRBJ2-1, with TRBD1 matching over 7 bases. Germline lookup yields CDR1 MNHEY and CDR2 SMNVEV (reference sequence). CDR3 length: 15 residues. The V gene end was trimmed by 5 bases and the J gene end by 5 bases; junction bases not matched to a gene: 9. CDR3 sequence reads: CASSRLQGTHNEQFF. CDR3 bases: TGTGCCAGCAGTCGGCTACAGGGGACGCACAATGAGCAGTTCTTC.

V is TRBV9 and J is TRBJ1-1; unclear D gene. The CDR3 covers 15 residues. Germline V lookup: CDR1 SGDLS, CDR2 YYNGEE. Trimming left V 1 base short and J 0 bases short, with 10 bases between. Written as DNA, the CDR3 is TGTGCCAGCAGCGTAAATGCGGGGATGAACACTGAAGCTTTCTTT. Translating it yields CASSVNAGMNTEAFF.

This rearrangement joins TRBV5-4 to TRBJ2-7; maybe TRBD1 (6 bases). Per germline, CDR1 SGHNT and CDR2 YYREEE (reference sequence). V lost 4 bases to trimming and J lost 2 bases, with 10 bases between them. This CDR3 region has 13 residues. CDR3 bases: TGTGCCAGCAGCCGGGACATCACCTACGAGCAGTACTTC. Translated: CASSRDITYEQYF.

The chain combines TRBV5-6 with TRBJ1-1, with D unresolved. Trimming shortened V by 0 bases and J by 3 bases, and 12 bases separated the two germline ends. Germline V CDR1 and CDR2: SGHDT, YYEEEE. This CDR3 has 15 residues. This chain's CDR3 is CASSLGPNGDTEAFF. CDR3 nucleotide sequence: TGTGCCAGCAGCTTGGGGCCCAACGGGGACACTGAAGCTTTCTTT. Full variable domain (missing parts from reference TRBV5-6 and TRBJ1-1): DAGVTQSPTHLIKTRGQQVTLRCSPKSGHDTVSWYQQALGQGPQFIFQYYEEEERQRGNFPDRFSGHQFPNYSSELNVNALLLGDSALYLCASSLGPNGDTEAFFGQGTRLTVV.

The rearrangement uses TRBV5-1 and TRBJ2-3; the match to TRBD2 covers 8 bases. The V and J ends lost 1 base and 4 bases, in that order; junction bases with no gene match: 14. The germline V gene encodes CDR1 SGHRS and CDR2 YFSETQ. CDR3 length: 18 residues. This CDR3 is CASSLIPSGGPIPDTQYF. Written as DNA, the CDR3 is TGCGCCAGCAGCTTGATCCCCAGCGGGGGCCCTATCCCAGATACGCAGTATTTT. Full variable domain (rest looked up from reference TRBV5-1 and TRBJ2-3): KAGVTQTPRYLIKTRGQQVTLSCSPISGHRSVSWYQQTPGQGLQFLFEYFSETQRNKGNFPGRFSGRQFSNSRSEMNVSTLELGDSALYLCASSLIPSGGPIPDTQYFGPGTRLTVL.

The chain has TRBV14 and TRBJ1-2, with 7 bases aligning to TRBD1. The CDR3 contains 17 residues. Germline CDR1 SGHDN, CDR2 FVKESK. The ends lost 2 bases at V and 9 bases at J; junction bases unmatched: 18. This CDR3 reads CASSQQGQVGRFVSYTF. The DNA of the CDR3 is TGTGCCAGCAGCCAACAAGGACAGGTTGGGAGGTTTGTGAGCTACACCTTC.

The CDR3 region has the DNA TGTGCCAGCGAGGGACTCCCCTACGAGCAGTACTTC. Its translation: CASEGLPYEQYF. V usage is TRBV25-1 and J usage is TRBJ2-7; TRBD2 might be the D (6 bases). Germline CDR1 and CDR2: MGHDK and SYGVNS. Trimming took 8 bases from V and 2 from J, leaving 10 bases between them. CDR3 length: 12 amino acids.

The rearrangement uses TRBV19 and TRBJ1-2; 8 nucleotides agree with TRBD1. This CDR3 comprises 15 residues. Germline V lookup: CDR1 LNHDA, CDR2 SQIVND (reference sequence). Unmatched junction bases numbered 4, after V lost 0 bases and J lost 4 bases. The CDR3 DNA reads TGTGCCAGTAGTATAGATCGGGACAGGTTCTATGGCTACACCTTC. Encoded protein: CASSIDRDRFYGYTF.

V is TRBV4-2 and J is TRBJ2-5; D gene unclear. Trimming took 5 bases from V and 4 from J, leaving 11 bases between them. The CDR3 length is 13 residues. The germline V gene encodes CDR1 LGHNA and CDR2 YNFKEQ. CDR3 bases: TGTGCCAGCAGCTCCAGGTCCGGAGAGACCCAGTACTTC. This gives the protein CASSSRSGETQYF.

V and J are TRBV29-1 and TRBJ1-2, with D maybe TRBD1 (5 bases). V lost 0 bases and J 4 bases, leaving 15 bases between the germline ends. The CDR3 runs 15 residues. Germline assignment: CDR1 SQVTM and CDR2 ANQGSEA. The CDR3 DNA sequence: TGCAGCGTTGAAGATATTCGGGGGGGGATCTATGGCTACACCTTC. Its protein product is CSVEDIRGGIYGYTF.

J is TRBJ2-7 and V is TRBV6-5; 9 nucleotides line up with TRBD1. CDR1 MNHEY and CDR2 SVGAGI come from the germline V gene. The trim removed 6 bases at V and 4 bases at J, leaving 4 bases unmatched. This CDR3 has 13 amino acids. The DNA for the CDR3 is TGTGCCAGCAGCCCCGACAGGGGGTACGAGCAGTACTTC. Translating it yields CASSPDRGYEQYF.

The J gene is TRBJ2-1, the V gene TRBV5-6; D may be TRBD2 (5 bases). The CDR3 has 15 residues. Trimming shortened V by 0 bases and J by 5 bases, and 12 bases separated the two germline ends. Germline values: CDR1 SGHDT, CDR2 YYEEEE. The CDR3 DNA reads as TGTGCCAGCAGCTTGGGACCCGGGGTACACAATGAGCAGTTCTTC. Amino acids: CASSLGPGVHNEQFF.

V and J are TRBV6-1 and TRBJ2-1; 8 bases fit TRBD1. Trimming cost V 6 bases and J 13 bases; bases outside gene matches: 14. CDR1 MNHNS and CDR2 SASEGT come from the germline V gene. This CDR3 comprises 14 residues. CDR3 loop: CASSGTGQRANQFF. CDR3 in DNA: TGTGCCAGCAGCGGGACAGGTCAGCGGGCTAACCAGTTCTTC.

This chain connects TRBV6-6 to TRBJ2-3, with 11 bases aligning to TRBD2. Trimming at V came to 8 bases and at J to 8 bases, leaving 9 bases not matched to a gene. The CDR3 has 14 amino acids. The V gene's germline CDR1 is MNHNY and CDR2 SVGAGI (reference sequence). The CDR3 spells CASVVAGGLGTQYF. CDR3 bases: TGTGCCAGCGTCGTAGCGGGGGGGCTAGGTACGCAGTATTTT.

J is TRBJ2-7 and V is TRBV7-9; 7 nucleotides align to TRBD2. CDR3 length: 14 amino acids. The J segment lost 1 base and the V segment lost 6 bases, leaving 6 bases of the junction unmatched. CDR1 is SEHNR and CDR2 is FQNEAQ in the germline V gene (reference sequence). The CDR3 DNA follows: TGTGCCAGCAGTCCCGTCGGGGGGTCCTACGAGCAGTACTTC. Translated: CASSPVGGSYEQYF. Based on the CDR3 plus reference TRBV7-9 and TRBJ2-7, the full variable domain is DTGVSQNPRHKITKRGQNVTFRCDPISEHNRLYWYRQTLGQGPEFLTYFQNEAQLEKSRLLSDRFSAERPKGSFSTLEIQRTEQGDSAMYLCASSPVGGSYEQYFGPGTRLTVT.

This chain links TRBV7-6 with TRBJ2-5; 8 nucleotides agree with TRBD2. This CDR3 has 13 residues. V lost 5 bases and J lost 5; bases outside the gene matches: 4. Looked up from germline, CDR1 is SGHVS and CDR2 is FNYEAQ. CDR3 residues: CASSPGGVETQYF. CDR3 bases: TGTGCCAGCAGCCCCGGGGGGGTGGAGACCCAGTACTTC.

The V and J genes are TRBV19 and TRBJ1-3, with D hard to call. Germline CDR1 reads LNHDA; CDR2 reads SQIVND (reference sequence). The V end was cut by 3 bases, the J end by 3 bases, with 9 bases between. The CDR3 is made up of 14 amino acids. CDR3 residues: CASSMAFVGNTIYF. CDR3 in DNA: TGTGCCAGTAGTATGGCATTTGTTGGAAACACCATATATTTT.

In DNA, the CDR3 is TGTGCCAGCAGCGAGGGACAGGGGGTTTATTATGGCTACACCTTC. Protein: CASSEGQGVYYGYTF. The V and J genes are TRBV7-2 and TRBJ1-2; 11 bases line up with TRBD1. Germline-derived CDR1 and CDR2 are SGHTA and FQGNSA. The CDR3 is made up of 15 amino acids. V was pared by 5 bases and J by 5 bases, with 7 bases of the junction left unmatched.

This clone was counted between two and nine times. The genes are TRBV7-8 and TRBJ1-4; 8 bases line up with TRBD1. V gave up 5 bases and J gave up 11 bases; unmatched junction bases: 10. Germline values: CDR1 SGHVS, CDR2 FQNEAQ. The CDR3 runs to 14 residues. The CDR3 region is CASSPLLGQGKLFF. DNA for the CDR3: TGTGCCAGCAGCCCCCTTCTTGGACAGGGTAAACTGTTTTTT. Variable domain in full (rest from reference TRBV7-8 and TRBJ1-4): GAGVSQSPRYKVAKRGQDVALRCDPISGHVSLFWYQQALGQGPEFLTYFQNEAQLDKSGLPSDRFFAERPEGSVSTLKIQRTQQEDSAVYLCASSPLLGQGKLFFGSGTQLSVL.

This clone was observed a handful of times. The chain has TRBV7-6 and TRBJ2-2; 8 positions agree with TRBD2. Trimming cost V 0 bases and J 7 bases; bases outside gene matches: 1. CDR1 and CDR2 from the germline V gene are SGHVS and FNYEAQ. The CDR3 has 14 amino acids. In DNA, the CDR3 is TGTGCCAGCAGCTTAGCGAGCGGGGGCGGGGAGCTGTTTTTT. Its translation: CASSLASGGGELFF.

This clone was observed a handful of times. The chain combines TRBV5-1 with TRBJ2-7; 9 bases are a match to TRBD1. The CDR3 covers 16 residues. In germline, CDR1 is SGHRS, CDR2 YFSETQ. J lost 2 bases, V lost 0 bases, and 6 bases had no gene match. CDR3 nucleotides: TGCGCCAGCAGCTTGGCACCGGGACAGGGTGCCTACGAGCAGTACTTC. Translating gives CASSLAPGQGAYEQYF.

The V and J genes are TRBV5-6 and TRBJ2-5, with a tentative D call TRBD1 (5 bases). The ends were cut back, 2 bases at V and 5 bases at J, with 13 bases in the middle. This CDR3 comprises 14 residues. Germline V gene sequence: CDR1 SGHDT, CDR2 YYEEEE. The CDR3, as DNA: TGTGCCAGCAGCTTCCCCGGCAGGGATGAGACCCAGTACTTC. Translation gives CASSFPGRDETQYF.